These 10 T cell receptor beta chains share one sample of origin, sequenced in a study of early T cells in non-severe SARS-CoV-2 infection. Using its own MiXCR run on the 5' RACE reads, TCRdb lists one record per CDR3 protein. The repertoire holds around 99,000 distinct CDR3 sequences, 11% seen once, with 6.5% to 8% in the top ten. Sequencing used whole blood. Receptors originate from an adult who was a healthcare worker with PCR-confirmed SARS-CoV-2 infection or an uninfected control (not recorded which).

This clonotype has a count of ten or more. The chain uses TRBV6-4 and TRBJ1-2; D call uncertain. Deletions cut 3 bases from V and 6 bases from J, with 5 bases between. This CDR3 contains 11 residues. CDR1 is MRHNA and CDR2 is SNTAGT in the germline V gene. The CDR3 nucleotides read TGTGCCAGCAGTGAAGGGCATGGCTACACCTTC. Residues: CASSEGHGYTF.

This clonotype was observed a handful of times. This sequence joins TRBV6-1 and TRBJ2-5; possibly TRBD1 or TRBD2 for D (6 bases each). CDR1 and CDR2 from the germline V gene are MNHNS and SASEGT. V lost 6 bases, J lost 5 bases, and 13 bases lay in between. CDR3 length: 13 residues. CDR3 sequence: CASSRGGPETQYF. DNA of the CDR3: TGTGCCAGCAGCCGAGGGGGGCCGGAGACCCAGTACTTC.

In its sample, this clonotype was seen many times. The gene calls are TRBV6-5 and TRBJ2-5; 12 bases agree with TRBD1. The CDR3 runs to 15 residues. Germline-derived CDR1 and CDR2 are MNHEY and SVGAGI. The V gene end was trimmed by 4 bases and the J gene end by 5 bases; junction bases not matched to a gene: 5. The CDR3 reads CASSLGTGGHETQYF. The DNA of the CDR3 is TGTGCCAGCAGTTTAGGGACAGGGGGCCACGAGACCCAGTACTTC.

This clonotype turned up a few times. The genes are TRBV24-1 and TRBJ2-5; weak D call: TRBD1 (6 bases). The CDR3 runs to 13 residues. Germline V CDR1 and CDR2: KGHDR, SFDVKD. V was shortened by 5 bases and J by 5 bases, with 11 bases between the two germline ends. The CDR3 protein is CATSANRAETQYF. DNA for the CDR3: TGTGCCACCAGTGCGAACAGGGCGGAGACCCAGTACTTC.

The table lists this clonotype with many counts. The CDR3 region is CSARSGSLGEAFF. In DNA form, the CDR3 reads TGCAGTGCTAGGTCCGGGTCGTTGGGCGAAGCTTTCTTT. The chain combines TRBV20-1 with TRBJ1-1, with unresolved D. The CDR3 totals 13 residues. V dropped 3 bases and J dropped 8 bases, with 16 bases sitting between them. CDR1 and CDR2 from the germline V gene are DFQATT and SNEGSKA (reference sequence).

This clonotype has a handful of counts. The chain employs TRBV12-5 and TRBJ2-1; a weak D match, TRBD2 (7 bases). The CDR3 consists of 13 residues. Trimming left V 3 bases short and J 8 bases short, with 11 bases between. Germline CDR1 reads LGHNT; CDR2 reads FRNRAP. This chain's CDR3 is CASGFAGAYEQFF. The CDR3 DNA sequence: TGTGCTAGTGGTTTTGCGGGGGCGTATGAGCAGTTCTTC.

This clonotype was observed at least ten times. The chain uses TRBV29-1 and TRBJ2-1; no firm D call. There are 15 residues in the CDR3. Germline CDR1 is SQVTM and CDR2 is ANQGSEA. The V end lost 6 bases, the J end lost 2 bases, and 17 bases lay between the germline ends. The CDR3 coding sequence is TGCAGCGTGATCCCCTCTCTATTCGCCTACAATGAGCAGTTCTTC. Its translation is CSVIPSLFAYNEQFF.

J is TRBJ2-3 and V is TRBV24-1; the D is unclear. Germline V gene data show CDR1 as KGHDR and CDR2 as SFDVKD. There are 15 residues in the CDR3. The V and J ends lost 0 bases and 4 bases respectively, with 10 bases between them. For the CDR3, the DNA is TGTGCCACCAGTGATTTGGACAAGTCGTCAGATACGCAGTATTTT. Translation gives CATSDLDKSSDTQYF.

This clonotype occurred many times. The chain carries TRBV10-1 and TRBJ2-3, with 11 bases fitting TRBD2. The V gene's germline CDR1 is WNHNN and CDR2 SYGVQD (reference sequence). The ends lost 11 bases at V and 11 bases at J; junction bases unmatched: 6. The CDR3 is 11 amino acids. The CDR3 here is CASGGLAGQYF. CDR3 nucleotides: TGCGCCTCGGGTGGACTAGCGGGGCAGTATTTT.

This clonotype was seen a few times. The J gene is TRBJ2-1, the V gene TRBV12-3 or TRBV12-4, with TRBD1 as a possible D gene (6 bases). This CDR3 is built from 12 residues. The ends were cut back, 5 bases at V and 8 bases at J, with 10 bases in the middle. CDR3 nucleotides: TGTGCCAGCAGTCCAGCAGGGGATGAGCAGTTCTTC. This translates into CASSPAGDEQFF.